This paragraph covers one T cell receptor beta chain sequence. No antigen is known for it. The entry originates in a study of siplizumab effects on memory and regulatory T cells. Whole-study results and caveats: Whether proliferating Tregs in siplizumab cultures suppress was not functionally confirmed. Unstimulated subsets contained matches for only a minor fraction of alloreactive clones. Naive T cells were seen as more diverse than memory cells and as major alloresponse contributors. Siplizumab caused a significant drop in alloreactive sequences traceable to unstimulated CD4+ memory cells.

Here immunoSEQ multiplex PCR was the method, and the copy in TCRdb shows in-frame clones only, minus some. The sample records over 85,000 clones, more than 85% being singletons. Trimming took 0 bases from V and 7 from J, leaving 12 bases between them. This CDR3 comprises 14 residues. Germline CDR1 is MNHEY and CDR2 is SVGAGI. The chain joins TRBV6-5 to TRBJ1-1; D gene uncertain. Material: CD8+ T cells sorted from blood. This receptor was taken from a human donor in good health. The CDR3 region is CASSYSRREVEAFF. CDR3 nucleotides: TGTGCCAGCAGTTACTCGAGACGGGAAGTTGAAGCTTTCTTT.